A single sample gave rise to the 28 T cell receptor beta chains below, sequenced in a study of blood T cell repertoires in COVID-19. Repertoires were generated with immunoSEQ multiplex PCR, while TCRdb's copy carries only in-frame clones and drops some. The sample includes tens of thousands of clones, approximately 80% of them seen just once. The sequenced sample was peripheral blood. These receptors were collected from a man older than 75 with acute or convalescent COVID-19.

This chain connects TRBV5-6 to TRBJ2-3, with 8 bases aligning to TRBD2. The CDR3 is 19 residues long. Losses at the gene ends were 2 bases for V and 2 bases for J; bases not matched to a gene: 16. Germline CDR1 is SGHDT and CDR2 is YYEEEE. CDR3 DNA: TGTGCCAGCAGCTTATTTAGATCTGGGAGCGGGGGTTCCACAGATACGCAGTATTTT. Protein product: CASSLFRSGSGGSTDTQYF.

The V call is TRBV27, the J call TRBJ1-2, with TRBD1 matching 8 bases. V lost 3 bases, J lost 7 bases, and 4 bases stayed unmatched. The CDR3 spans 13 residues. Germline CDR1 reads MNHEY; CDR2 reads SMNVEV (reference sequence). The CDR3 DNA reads TGTGCCAGCAGTTTCGGCAGGGGGCTTGGCTACACCTTC. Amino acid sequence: CASSFGRGLGYTF.

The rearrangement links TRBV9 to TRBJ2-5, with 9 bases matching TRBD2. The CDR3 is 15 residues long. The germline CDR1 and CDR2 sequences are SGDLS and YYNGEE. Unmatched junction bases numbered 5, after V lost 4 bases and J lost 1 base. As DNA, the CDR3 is TGTGCCAGCAGCACCGGGACTAGCATCCAAGAGACCCAGTACTTC. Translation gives CASSTGTSIQETQYF. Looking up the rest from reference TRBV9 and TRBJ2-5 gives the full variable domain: DSGVTQTPKHLITATGQRVTLRCSPRSGDLSVYWYQQSLDQGLQFLIQYYNGEERAKGNILERFSAQQFPDLHSELNLSSLELGDSALYFCASSTGTSIQETQYFGPGTRLLVL.

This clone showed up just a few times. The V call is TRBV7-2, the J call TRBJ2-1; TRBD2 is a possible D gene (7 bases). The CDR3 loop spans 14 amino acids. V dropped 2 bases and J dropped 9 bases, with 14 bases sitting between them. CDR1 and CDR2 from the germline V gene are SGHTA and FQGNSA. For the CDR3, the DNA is TGTGCCAGCAGCTTAAATGTCCGGGGGGCTGAGCAGTTCTTC. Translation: CASSLNVRGAEQFF. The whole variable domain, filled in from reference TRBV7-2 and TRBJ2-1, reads GAGVSQSPSNKVTEKGKDVELRCDPISGHTALYWYRQSLGQGLEFLIYFQGNSAPDKSGLPSDRFSAERTGGSVSTLTIQRTQQEDSAVYLCASSLNVRGAEQFFGPGTRLTVL.

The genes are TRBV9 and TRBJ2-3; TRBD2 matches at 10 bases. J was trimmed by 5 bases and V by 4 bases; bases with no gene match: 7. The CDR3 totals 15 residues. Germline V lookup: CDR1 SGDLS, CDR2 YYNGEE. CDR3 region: CASSQGTSEGDTQYF. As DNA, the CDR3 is TGTGCCAGCAGCCAAGGGACTAGCGAGGGAGATACGCAGTATTTT.

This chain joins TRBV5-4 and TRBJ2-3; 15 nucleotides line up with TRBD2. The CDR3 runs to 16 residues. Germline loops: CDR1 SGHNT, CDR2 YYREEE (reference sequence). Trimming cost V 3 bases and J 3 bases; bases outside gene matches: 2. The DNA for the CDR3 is TGTGCCAGCAGCTCTGGGACTAGCGGGGGGACAGATACGCAGTATTTT. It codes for CASSSGTSGGTDTQYF.

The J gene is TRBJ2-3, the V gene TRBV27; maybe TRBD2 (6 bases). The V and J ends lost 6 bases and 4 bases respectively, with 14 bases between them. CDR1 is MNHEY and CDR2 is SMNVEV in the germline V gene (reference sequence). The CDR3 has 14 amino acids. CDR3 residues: CASSYGTWADTQYF. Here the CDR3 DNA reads TGTGCCAGCAGCTACGGGACTTGGGCAGATACGCAGTATTTT.

The CDR3 protein is CASSRRGAEQYF. The CDR3, as DNA: TGTGCCAGCAGCCGCAGGGGGGCCGAGCAGTACTTC. J is TRBJ2-7 and V is TRBV3-1 (or the pseudogene TRBV3-2); D is possibly TRBD1 (7 bases). Germline CDR1 and CDR2: LGHDT and YNNKEL (reference sequence). Trimming took 4 bases from V and 6 from J, leaving 10 bases between them. The CDR3 totals 12 residues.

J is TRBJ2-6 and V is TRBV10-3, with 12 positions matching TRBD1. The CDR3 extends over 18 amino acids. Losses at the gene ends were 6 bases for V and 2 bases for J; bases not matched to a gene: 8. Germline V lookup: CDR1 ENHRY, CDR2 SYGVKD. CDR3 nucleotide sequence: TGTGCCATCAGGGGACAGGGGGCGTCTCTTACTGGGGCCAACGTCCTGACTTTC. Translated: CAIRGQGASLTGANVLTF.

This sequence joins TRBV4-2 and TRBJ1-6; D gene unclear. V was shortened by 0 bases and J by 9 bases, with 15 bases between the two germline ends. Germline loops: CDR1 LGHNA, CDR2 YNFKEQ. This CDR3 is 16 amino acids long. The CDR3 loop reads CASSQEEGGSISPLHF. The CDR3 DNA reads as TGTGCCAGCAGCCAAGAAGAAGGAGGGTCTATTTCACCCCTCCACTTT.

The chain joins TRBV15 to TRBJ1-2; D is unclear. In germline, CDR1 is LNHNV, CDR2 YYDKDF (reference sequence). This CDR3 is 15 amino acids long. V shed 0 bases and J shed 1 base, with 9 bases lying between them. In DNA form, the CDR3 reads TGTGCCACCAGCAGAGATAGCGAGTTTAACTATGGCTACACCTTC. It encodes CATSRDSEFNYGYTF.

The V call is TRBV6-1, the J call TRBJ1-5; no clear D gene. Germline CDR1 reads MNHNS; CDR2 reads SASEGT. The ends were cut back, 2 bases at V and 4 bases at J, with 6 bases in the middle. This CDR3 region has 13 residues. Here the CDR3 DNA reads TGTGCCAGCAGTGAAAGCCAAAATCAGCCCCAGCATTTT. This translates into CASSESQNQPQHF.

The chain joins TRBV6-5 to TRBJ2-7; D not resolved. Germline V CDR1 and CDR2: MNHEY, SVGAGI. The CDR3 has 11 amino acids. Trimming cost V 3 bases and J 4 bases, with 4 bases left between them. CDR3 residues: CASSYRYEQYF. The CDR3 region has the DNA TGTGCCAGCAGTTATCGGTACGAGCAGTACTTC.

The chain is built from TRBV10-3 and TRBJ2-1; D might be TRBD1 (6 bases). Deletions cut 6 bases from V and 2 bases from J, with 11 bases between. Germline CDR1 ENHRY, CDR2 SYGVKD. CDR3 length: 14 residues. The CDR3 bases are TGTGCCATCAGACCCCGGGACACCTACAATGAGCAGTTCTTC. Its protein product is CAIRPRDTYNEQFF.

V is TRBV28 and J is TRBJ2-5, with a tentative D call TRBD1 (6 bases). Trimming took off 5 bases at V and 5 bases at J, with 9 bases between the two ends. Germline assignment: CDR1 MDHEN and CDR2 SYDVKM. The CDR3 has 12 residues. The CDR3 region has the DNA TGTGCCAGCAGTCAGGGGAAGGAGACCCAGTACTTC. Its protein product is CASSQGKETQYF.

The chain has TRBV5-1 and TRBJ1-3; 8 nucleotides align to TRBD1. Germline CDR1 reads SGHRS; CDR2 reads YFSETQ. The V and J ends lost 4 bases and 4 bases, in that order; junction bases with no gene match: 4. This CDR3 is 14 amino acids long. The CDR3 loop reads CASSPRTGGNTIYF. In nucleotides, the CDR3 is TGCGCCAGCAGCCCCAGGACAGGGGGAAACACCATATATTTT.

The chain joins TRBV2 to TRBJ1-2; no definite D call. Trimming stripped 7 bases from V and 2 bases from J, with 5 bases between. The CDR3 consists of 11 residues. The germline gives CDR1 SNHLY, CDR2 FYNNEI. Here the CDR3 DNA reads TGTGCCAGCAAACAGAACTATGGCTACACCTTC. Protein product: CASKQNYGYTF.

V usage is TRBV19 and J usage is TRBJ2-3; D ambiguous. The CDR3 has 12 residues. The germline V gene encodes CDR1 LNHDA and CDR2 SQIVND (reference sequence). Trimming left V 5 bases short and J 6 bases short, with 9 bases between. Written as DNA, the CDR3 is TGTGCCAGTAGTTTACTCCGCGATACGCAGTATTTT. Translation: CASSLLRDTQYF.

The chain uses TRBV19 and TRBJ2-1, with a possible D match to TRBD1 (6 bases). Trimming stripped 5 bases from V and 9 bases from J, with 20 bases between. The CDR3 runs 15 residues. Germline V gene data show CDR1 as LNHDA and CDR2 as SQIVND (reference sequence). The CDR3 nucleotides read TGTGCCAGTAGTTTGGGGGCGCGATTGTCCGGTGAGCAGTTCTTC. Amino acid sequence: CASSLGARLSGEQFF.

The CDR3 sequence: CASSFRQADTQYF. CDR3 DNA sequence: TGTGCCAGCAGCTTCCGACAGGCAGATACGCAGTATTTT. The chain is built from TRBV21-1 and TRBJ2-3; TRBD1, the table's D call, was not compared with the DNA. TRBV21-1 is a known pseudogene. CDR3 length: 13 residues.

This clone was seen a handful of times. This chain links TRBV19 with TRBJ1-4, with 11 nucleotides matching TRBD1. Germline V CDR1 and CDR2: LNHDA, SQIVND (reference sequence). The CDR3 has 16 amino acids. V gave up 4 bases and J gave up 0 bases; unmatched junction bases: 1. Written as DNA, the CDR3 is TGTGCCAGTAGTAGGACAGGGGGCGCAACTAATGAAAAACTGTTTTTT. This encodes CASSRTGGATNEKLFF.

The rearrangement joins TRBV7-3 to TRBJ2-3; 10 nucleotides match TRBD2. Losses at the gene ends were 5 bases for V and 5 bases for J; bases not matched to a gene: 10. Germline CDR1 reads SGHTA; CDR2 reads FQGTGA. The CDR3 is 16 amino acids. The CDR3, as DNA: TGTGCCAGCAGCCCGCAACCTAGCGGGGGCAGAGATACGCAGTATTTT. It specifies CASSPQPSGGRDTQYF.

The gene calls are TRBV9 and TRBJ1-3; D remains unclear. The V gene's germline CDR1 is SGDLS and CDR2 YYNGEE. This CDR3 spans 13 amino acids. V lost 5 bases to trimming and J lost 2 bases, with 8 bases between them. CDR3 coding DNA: TGTGCCAGCAGTTCCCCTCCTGGAAACACCATATATTTT. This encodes CASSSPPGNTIYF.

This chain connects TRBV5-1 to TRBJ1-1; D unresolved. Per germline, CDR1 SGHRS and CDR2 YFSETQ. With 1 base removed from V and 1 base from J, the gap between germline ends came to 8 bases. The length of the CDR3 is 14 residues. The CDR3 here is CASSLQATNTEAFF. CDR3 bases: TGCGCCAGCAGCTTGCAGGCAACGAACACTGAAGCTTTCTTT.

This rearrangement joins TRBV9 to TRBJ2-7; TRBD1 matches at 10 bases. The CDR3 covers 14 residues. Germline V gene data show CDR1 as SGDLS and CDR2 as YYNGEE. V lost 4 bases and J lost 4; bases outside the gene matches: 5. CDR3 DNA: TGTGCCAGCAGCTTCTCGGGACAGGGGTACGAGCAGTACTTC. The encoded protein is CASSFSGQGYEQYF.

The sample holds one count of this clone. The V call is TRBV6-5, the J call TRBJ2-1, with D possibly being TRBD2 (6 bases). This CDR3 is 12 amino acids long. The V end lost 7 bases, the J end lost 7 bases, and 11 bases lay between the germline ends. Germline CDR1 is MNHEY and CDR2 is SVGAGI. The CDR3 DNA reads TGTGCCAGCAACCCGGAGGGGAATGAGCAGTTCTTC. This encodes CASNPEGNEQFF.

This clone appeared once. Here the CDR3 DNA reads TGTGCCAGCAGCGTACTCGGGGCAACTAATGAAAAACTGTTTTTT. This sequence encodes CASSVLGATNEKLFF. The chain joins TRBV9 to TRBJ1-4; D gene uncertain. CDR3 length: 15 amino acids. Germline lookup yields CDR1 SGDLS and CDR2 YYNGEE. The V end was cut by 1 base, the J end by 0 bases, with 7 bases between.

CDR3 nucleotide sequence: TGTGCCAGCAGCTTTAAAGTGGGGACTAGCGGGGGACAAGAGACCCAGTACTTC. Translated, it gives CASSFKVGTSGGQETQYF. V and J are TRBV7-9 and TRBJ2-5, with 14 bases aligning to TRBD2. Per the germline V gene, CDR1 is SEHNR and CDR2 is FQNEAQ (reference sequence). V dropped 3 bases and J dropped 2; count of bases not matched to a gene: 8. The CDR3 runs to 18 residues.